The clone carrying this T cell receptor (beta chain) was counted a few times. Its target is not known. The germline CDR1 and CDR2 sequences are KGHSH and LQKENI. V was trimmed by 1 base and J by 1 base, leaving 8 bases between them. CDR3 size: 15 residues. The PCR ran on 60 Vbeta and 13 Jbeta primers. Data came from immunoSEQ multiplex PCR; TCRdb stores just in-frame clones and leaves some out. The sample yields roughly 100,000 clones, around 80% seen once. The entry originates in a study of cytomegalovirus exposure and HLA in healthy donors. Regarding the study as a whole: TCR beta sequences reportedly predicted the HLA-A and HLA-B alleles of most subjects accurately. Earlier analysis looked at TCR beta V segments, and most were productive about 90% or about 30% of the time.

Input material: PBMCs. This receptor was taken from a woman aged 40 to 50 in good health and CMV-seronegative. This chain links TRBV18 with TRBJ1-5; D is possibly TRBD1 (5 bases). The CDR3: CASSPLRGSNQPQHF. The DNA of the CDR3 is TGTGCCAGCTCACCACTCCGGGGGAGCAATCAGCCCCAGCATTTT.